The present T cell receptor beta chain was sequenced within a study of human T cells and chemical hapten exposure. Study overall: Minor volume differences among pooled libraries chiefly drove per-sample TCR yield variation.

Study-level findings and limits: Alopecia in the donors means their immune response may deviate from healthy people's. Relative to control repertoires, expanded TCRs gave rise to significantly more large CDR3 similarity clusters.

One entry per CDR3 protein results from TCRdb running MiXCR on the RACE reads. Of roughly 360,000 distinct CDR3 sequences listed, more than 4.5% are singletons. This clonotype showed up many times. Its antigen remains unknown. V was clipped by 0 bases and J by 0 bases, with 10 bases between them. This CDR3 comprises 16 residues. Germline CDR1 reads SGHKS; CDR2 reads YYEKEE (reference sequence). This sample's time point: patch test 1, 2 weeks after DPC sensitization. Treatment described: therapeutic diphenylcyclopropenone sensitization with weekly scalp DPC. The sequences come from whole blood, collected in connection with sensitization to the hapten diphenylcyclopropenone (DPC). The genes are TRBV5-5 and TRBJ1-3; D is ambiguous. The clonotype originates from a woman aged 45-59 years with alopecia areata. Some clones in this sample may be carry-over from other donors' samples. This chain's CDR3 is CASSLDTPYSGNTIYF. CDR3 nucleotide sequence: TGTGCCAGCAGCTTGGATACACCTTACTCTGGAAACACCATATATTTT.